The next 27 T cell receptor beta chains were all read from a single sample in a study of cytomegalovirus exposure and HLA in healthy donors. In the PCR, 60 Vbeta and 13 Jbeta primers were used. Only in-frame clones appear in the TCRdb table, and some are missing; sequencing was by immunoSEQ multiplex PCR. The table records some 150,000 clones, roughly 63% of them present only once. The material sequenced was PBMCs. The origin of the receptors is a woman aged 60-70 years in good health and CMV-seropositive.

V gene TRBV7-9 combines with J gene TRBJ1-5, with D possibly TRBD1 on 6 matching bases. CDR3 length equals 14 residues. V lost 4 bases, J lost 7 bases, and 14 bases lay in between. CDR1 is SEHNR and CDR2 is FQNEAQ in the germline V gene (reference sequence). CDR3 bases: TGTGCCAGCAGCTGGGGAGGGGGGGAGCAGCCCCAGCATTTT. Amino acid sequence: CASSWGGGEQPQHF.

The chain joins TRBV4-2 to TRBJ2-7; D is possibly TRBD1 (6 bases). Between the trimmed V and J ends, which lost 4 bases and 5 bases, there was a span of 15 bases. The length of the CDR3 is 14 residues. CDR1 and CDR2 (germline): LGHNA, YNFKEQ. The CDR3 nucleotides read TGTGCCAGCAGCCTCGGGACACCTGACCACGAGCAGTACTTC. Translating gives CASSLGTPDHEQYF.

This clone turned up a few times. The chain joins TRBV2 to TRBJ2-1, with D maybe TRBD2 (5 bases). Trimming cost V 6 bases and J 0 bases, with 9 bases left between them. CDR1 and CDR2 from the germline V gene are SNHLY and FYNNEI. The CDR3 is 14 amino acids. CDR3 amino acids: CASSSGGSYNEQFF. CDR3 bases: TGTGCCAGCAGCAGCGGTGGCTCCTACAATGAGCAGTTCTTC.

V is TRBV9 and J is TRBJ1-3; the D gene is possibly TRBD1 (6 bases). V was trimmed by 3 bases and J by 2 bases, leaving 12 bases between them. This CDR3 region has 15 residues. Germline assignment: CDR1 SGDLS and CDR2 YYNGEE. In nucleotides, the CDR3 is TGTGCCAGCAGCGGAAGACAGGTTGCTGGAAACACCATATATTTT. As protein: CASSGRQVAGNTIYF.

In DNA form, the CDR3 reads TGTGCCAGCAGTTTAAGGGGAGATACGCAGTATTTT. It translates to CASSLRGDTQYF. V usage is TRBV28 and J usage is TRBJ2-3; a weak D match, TRBD1 (5 bases). The CDR3 runs 12 residues. Trimming removed 2 bases at V and 5 bases at J, with 5 bases between. Germline-derived CDR1 and CDR2 are MDHEN and SYDVKM.

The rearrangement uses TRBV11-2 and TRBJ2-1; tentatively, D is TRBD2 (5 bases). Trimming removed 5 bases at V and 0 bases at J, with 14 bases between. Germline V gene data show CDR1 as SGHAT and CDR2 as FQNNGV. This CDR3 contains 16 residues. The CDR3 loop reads CASSPSQRSSYNEQFF. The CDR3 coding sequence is TGTGCCAGCAGCCCATCCCAGCGGAGCTCCTACAATGAGCAGTTCTTC. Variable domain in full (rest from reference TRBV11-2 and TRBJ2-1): EAGVAQSPRYKIIEKRQSVAFWCNPISGHATLYWYQQILGQGPKLLIQFQNNGVVDDSQLPKDRFSAERLKGVDSTLKIQPAKLEDSAVYLCASSPSQRSSYNEQFFGPGTRLTVL.

CDR3 amino acids: CASSPGQGEVWQPQHF. The CDR3 DNA reads TGTGCCAGCAGCCCAGGACAGGGTGAGGTCTGGCAGCCCCAGCATTTT. J is TRBJ1-5 and V is TRBV9, with 8 bases identical to TRBD1. The CDR3 runs 16 residues. The V segment lost 4 bases and the J segment 7 bases; nucleotides outside the gene matches: 13. Germline V gene sequence: CDR1 SGDLS, CDR2 YYNGEE.

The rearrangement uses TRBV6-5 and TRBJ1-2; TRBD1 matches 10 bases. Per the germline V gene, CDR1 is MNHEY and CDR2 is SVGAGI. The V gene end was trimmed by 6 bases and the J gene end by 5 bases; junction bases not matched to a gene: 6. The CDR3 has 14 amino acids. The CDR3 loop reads CASRRQGADYGYTF. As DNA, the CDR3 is TGTGCCAGCAGAAGACAGGGGGCGGATTATGGCTACACCTTC.

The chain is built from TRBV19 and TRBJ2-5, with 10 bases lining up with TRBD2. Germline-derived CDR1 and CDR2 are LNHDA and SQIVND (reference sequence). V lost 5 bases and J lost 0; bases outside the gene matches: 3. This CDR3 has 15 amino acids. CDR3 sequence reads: CASSRTSGDQETQYF. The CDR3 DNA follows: TGTGCCAGTAGTCGTACTAGCGGGGACCAAGAGACCCAGTACTTC. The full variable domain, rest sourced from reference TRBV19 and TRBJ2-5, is DGGITQSPKYLFRKEGQNVTLSCEQNLNHDAMYWYRQDPGQGLRLIYYSQIVNDFQKGDIAEGYSVSREKKESFPLTVTSAQKNPTAFYLCASSRTSGDQETQYFGPGTRLLVL.

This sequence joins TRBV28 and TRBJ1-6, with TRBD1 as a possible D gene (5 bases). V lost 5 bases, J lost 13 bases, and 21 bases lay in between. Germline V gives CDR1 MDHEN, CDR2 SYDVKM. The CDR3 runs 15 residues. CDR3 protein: CASSILGDSLFPLHF. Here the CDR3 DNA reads TGTGCCAGCAGTATTCTTGGTGACAGCCTTTTCCCCCTCCACTTT. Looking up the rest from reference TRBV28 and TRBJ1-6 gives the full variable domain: DVKVTQSSRYLVKRTGEKVFLECVQDMDHENMFWYRQDPGLGLRLIYFSYDVKMKEKGDIPEGYSVSREKKERFSLILESASTNQTSMYLCASSILGDSLFPLHFGNGTRLTVT.

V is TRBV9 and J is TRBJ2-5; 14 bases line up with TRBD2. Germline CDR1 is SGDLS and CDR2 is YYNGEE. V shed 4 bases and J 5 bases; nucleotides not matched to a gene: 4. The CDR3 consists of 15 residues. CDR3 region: CASSPGLAGEETQYF. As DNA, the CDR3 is TGTGCCAGCAGCCCGGGACTAGCGGGAGAGGAGACCCAGTACTTC.

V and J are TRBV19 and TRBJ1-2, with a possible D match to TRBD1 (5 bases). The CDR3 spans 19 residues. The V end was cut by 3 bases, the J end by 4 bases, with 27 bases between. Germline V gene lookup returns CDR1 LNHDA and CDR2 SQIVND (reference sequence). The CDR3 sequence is CASSMDPRTSSRDFYGYTF. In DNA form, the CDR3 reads TGTGCCAGTAGTATGGACCCCAGAACGTCCTCCAGGGACTTCTATGGCTACACCTTC.

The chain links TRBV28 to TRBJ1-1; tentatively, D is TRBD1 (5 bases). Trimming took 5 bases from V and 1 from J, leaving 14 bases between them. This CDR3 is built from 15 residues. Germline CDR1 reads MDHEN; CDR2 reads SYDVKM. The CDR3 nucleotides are TGTGCCAGCAGTCCCCGGACGGGGGAGAACACTGAAGCTTTCTTT. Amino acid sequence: CASSPRTGENTEAFF.

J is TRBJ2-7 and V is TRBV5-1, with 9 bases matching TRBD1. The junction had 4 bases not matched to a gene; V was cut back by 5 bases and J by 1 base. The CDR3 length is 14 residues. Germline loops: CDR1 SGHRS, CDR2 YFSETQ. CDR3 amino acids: CASRGQGQSYEQYF. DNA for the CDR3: TGCGCCAGCAGAGGACAGGGGCAATCCTACGAGCAGTACTTC.

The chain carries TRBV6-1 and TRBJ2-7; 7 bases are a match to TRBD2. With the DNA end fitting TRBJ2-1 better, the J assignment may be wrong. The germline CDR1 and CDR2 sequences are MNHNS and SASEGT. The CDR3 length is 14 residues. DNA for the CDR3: TGTGCCAGCCCTGGTGGAGCGGGATACAATGAGCAGTTCTTC. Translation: CASPGGAGYNEQFF.

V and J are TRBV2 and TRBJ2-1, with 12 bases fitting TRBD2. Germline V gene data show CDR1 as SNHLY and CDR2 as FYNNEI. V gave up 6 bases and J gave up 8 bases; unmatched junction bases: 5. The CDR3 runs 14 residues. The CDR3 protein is CASRVTSGSYEQFF. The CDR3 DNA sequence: TGTGCCAGCAGAGTGACTAGCGGGAGCTATGAGCAGTTCTTC.

For the CDR3, the DNA is TGTGCCAGCAGCTTAGGTTCAATCTACGAGCAGTACTTC. Protein product: CASSLGSIYEQYF. V is TRBV7-2 and J is TRBJ2-7; D unresolved. CDR1 SGHTA and CDR2 FQGNSA come from the germline V gene. Trimming removed 1 base at V and 3 bases at J, with 7 bases between. The CDR3 totals 13 residues.

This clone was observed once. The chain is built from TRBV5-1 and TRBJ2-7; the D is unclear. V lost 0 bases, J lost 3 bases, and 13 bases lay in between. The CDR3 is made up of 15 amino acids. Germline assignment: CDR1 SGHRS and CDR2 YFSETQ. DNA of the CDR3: TGCGCCAGCAGCTTGGGTGTCCGCCCGGGCTACGAGCAGTACTTC. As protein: CASSLGVRPGYEQYF.

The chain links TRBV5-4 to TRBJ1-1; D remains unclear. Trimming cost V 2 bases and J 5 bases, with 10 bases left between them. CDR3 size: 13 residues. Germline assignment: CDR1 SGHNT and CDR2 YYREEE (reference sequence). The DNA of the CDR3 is TGTGCCAGCAGCTTTGCAGAGGGAACTGAAGCTTTCTTT. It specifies CASSFAEGTEAFF.

CDR3 amino acids: CSGTDRPGELFF. DNA of the CDR3: TGCAGCGGCACGGACAGGCCCGGGGAGCTGTTTTTT. The chain couples TRBV29-1 to TRBJ2-2; 7 bases match TRBD1. The CDR3 runs to 12 residues. CDR1 and CDR2 (germline): SQVTM, ANQGSEA. V dropped 7 bases and J dropped 6; count of bases not matched to a gene: 5.

This chain's CDR3 is CASSLTGVNSEQFF. The CDR3 region has the DNA TGCGCCAGCAGCTTGACGGGAGTTAATAGTGAGCAGTTCTTC. This sequence joins TRBV5-1 and TRBJ2-1; the D gene is possibly TRBD2 (6 bases). V was pared by 1 base and J by 9 bases, with 14 bases between. Germline assignment: CDR1 SGHRS and CDR2 YFSETQ. The CDR3 runs to 14 residues.

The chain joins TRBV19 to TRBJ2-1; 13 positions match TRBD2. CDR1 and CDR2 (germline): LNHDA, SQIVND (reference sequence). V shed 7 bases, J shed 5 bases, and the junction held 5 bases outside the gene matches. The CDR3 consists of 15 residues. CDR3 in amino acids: CASTTGLAGHNEQFF. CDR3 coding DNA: TGTGCCAGTACCACGGGACTAGCGGGGCACAATGAGCAGTTCTTC.

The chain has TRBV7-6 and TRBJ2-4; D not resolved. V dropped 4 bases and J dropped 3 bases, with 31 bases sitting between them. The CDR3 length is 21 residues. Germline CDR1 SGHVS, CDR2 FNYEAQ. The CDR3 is CASSSPRCQPVSSRVKNIQYF. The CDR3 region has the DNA TGTGCCAGCAGCTCCCCGAGGTGTCAGCCCGTATCTTCCCGGGTCAAAAACATTCAGTACTTC. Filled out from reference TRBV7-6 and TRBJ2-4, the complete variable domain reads GAGVSQSPRYKVTKRGQDVALRCDPISGHVSLYWYRQALGQGPEFLTYFNYEAQQDKSGLPNDRFSAERPEGSISTLTIQRTEQRDSAMYRCASSSPRCQPVSSRVKNIQYFGAGTRLSVL.

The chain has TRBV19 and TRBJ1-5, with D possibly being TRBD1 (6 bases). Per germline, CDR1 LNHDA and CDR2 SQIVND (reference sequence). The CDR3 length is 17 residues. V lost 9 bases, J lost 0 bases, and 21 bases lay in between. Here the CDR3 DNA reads TGTGCCAGCAGCGACCCCGGACAGCTTGATAGCAATCAGCCCCAGCATTTT. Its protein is CASSDPGQLDSNQPQHF.

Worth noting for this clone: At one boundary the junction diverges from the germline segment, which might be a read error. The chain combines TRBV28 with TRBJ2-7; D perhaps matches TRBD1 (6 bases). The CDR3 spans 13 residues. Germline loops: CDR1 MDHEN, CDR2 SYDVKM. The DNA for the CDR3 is TGTGCCAGCACCCCTGGGGGCTCCCACGAGCAGTACTTC. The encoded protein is CASTPGGSHEQYF.

CDR3 sequence (DNA): TGTGCCAGCAGCGGGACAGAAGTTGGGACCCAGTACTTC. Translating gives CASSGTEVGTQYF. The chain couples TRBV9 to TRBJ2-5, with D perhaps TRBD1 (6 bases). Germline values: CDR1 SGDLS, CDR2 YYNGEE. Trimming pared 3 bases from V and 7 bases from J, leaving 13 bases between. This CDR3 comprises 13 residues. The entire variable domain, with the rest obtained from reference TRBV9 and TRBJ2-5, is as follows: DSGVTQTPKHLITATGQRVTLRCSPRSGDLSVYWYQQSLDQGLQFLIQYYNGEERAKGNILERFSAQQFPDLHSELNLSSLELGDSALYFCASSGTEVGTQYFGPGTRLLVL.

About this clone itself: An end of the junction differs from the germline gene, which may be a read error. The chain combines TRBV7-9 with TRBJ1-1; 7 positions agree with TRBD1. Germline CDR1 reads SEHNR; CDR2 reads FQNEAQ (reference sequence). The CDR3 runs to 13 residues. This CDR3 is CASSLEGGAEDFF. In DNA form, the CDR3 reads TGTGCCAGCAGCTTAGAAGGGGGCGCTGAAGATTTCTTT.